The sequence of this T cell receptor beta chain was determined in a study of cytomegalovirus exposure and HLA in healthy donors listed by TCRdb under 2017. Regarding the research as a whole: The 500 to 800 repertoires of the first cohort and the roughly 110 validation repertoires were produced on the same platform, according to a later analysis. The study aimed to test whether cataloging public T cell receptors could reveal signatures of past pathogen exposure. A separate validation cohort of roughly 130 different subjects was used in addition to the roughly 620-subject first cohort. To predict cytomegalovirus infection status, the study brought together high-throughput TCR immunosequencing, statistical association of individual TCRs with disease status, and machine learning. Beyond this particular receptor, the publication reports: In vitro tests confirmed that a few of the cytomegalovirus-associated TCR beta chains recognize cytomegalovirus antigens. The authors suggested that the approach could potentially be generalized to other disease states and immunological phenotypes. A later analysis found that TCRs clustered in the first cohort also tended to co-occur in the roughly 120 validation repertoires, with 90% to 95% of cluster scores above 0. While some public TCRs were present in many individuals, most TCR sequences turned up only very rarely across donors. The classifier was reported to diagnose cytomegalovirus status with high specificity and sensitivity in both the original and validation cohorts. A later analysis had no HLA typing for the validation cohort, so co-occurrence there was scored across all 110 or so repertoires. A total of 150 or so TCR beta chains were listed by the study as associated with cytomegalovirus.

Donors formed part of the validation cohort, which comprised about 120 subjects and was distinct from the first cohort of under 850 subjects. Counted from cysteine to phenylalanine, this CDR3 has 14 amino acids. The read is trimmed to its CDR3 DNA, 42 bases read in frame from base 1. V is cut by 0 bases and J by 4 bases, and the space between the germline ends is 9 bases. In the germline V gene, CDR1 corresponds to LGHNA and CDR2 to YSLEER. In regard to this clone: Its antigen remains unidentified. Within one base of it there is no much larger clone, and no base qualities were kept.

The library was generated by the immunoSEQ multiplex PCR assay. Under the source paper's analysis protocol: A statistical classification framework was built for diagnosing cytomegalovirus status from the catalog of TCR beta chain sequences. TCRdb carries this immuneACCESS record with in-frame sequences only. Its versions omit some clonotypes, under half of them owing to an unresolved V gene in the studies checked, with the rest unexplained. The V and J calls and clone size come from that table; D and trimming were worked out from the DNA. The sample table shows around 150,000 clones, and 70% to 85% are seen once. Just under 30% of the sample lies in the top ten.

The V and J genes are TRBV4-3 and TRBJ1-2, with TRBD1 tentatively as D gene (5 bases match). The clonotype comes from a man aged 25 to 40 in good health and CMV-seropositive. Sequenced input: PBMCs. This receptor has the CDR3 CASSQEDRSYGYTF. The DNA is as follows: TGCGCCAGCAGCCAAGAAGACAGATCCTATGGCTACACCTTC.